This entry lists 10 T cell receptor beta chains sequenced from one sample in a study of technical replicates of blood from several donors. This table comes from immunoSEQ multiplex PCR, and its TCRdb copy is limited to in-frame clones, with some not included. This repertoire shows roughly 76,000 clones, just under 95% found once; its top ten account for around 0.37%. The specimen sequenced was T cells isolated from PBMCs. Source of these receptors: a human donor in good health.

V gene TRBV19 combines with J gene TRBJ2-2; 10 bases map to TRBD2. The CDR3 totals 15 residues. V shed 7 bases, J shed 6 bases, and the junction held 8 bases outside the gene matches. The germline V gene encodes CDR1 LNHDA and CDR2 SQIVND (reference sequence). CDR3 amino acids: CASTRLAGVPGELFF. The CDR3 nucleotides are TGTGCCAGTACACGGCTAGCGGGAGTACCCGGGGAGCTGTTTTTT. Full variable domain (remainder filled in from reference TRBV19 and TRBJ2-2): DGGITQSPKYLFRKEGQNVTLSCEQNLNHDAMYWYRQDPGQGLRLIYYSQIVNDFQKGDIAEGYSVSREKKESFPLTVTSAQKNPTAFYLCASTRLAGVPGELFFGEGSRLTVL.

The V call is TRBV5-1, the J call TRBJ1-4; no firm D call. The germline CDR1 and CDR2 sequences are SGHRS and YFSETQ. V was pared by 4 bases and J by 0 bases, with 13 bases between. CDR3 size: 16 residues. CDR3 protein: CASSLRDIATNEKLFF. CDR3 coding DNA: TGCGCCAGCAGCCTTCGAGACATAGCAACTAATGAAAAACTGTTTTTT.

The genes are TRBV5-1 and TRBJ2-7, with 10 nucleotides matching TRBD1. This CDR3 spans 14 amino acids. V dropped 0 bases and J dropped 6; count of bases not matched to a gene: 3. Per germline, CDR1 SGHRS and CDR2 YFSETQ. The CDR3 DNA is TGCGCCAGCAGCTTGGAGGGACAGGGGTTCGAGCAGTACTTC. Translating gives CASSLEGQGFEQYF.

The V and J genes are TRBV2 and TRBJ2-7; tentative D call: TRBD1 (6 bases). Germline CDR1 reads SNHLY; CDR2 reads FYNNEI. V shed 9 bases and J shed 2 bases, with 20 bases lying between them. The CDR3 spans 15 residues. The CDR3 nucleotides read TGTGCCAGTACACAAACAGGGCCTTCCCCCTACGAGCAGTACTTC. Its translation: CASTQTGPSPYEQYF.

This chain joins TRBV7-9 and TRBJ1-2; D might be TRBD1 (5 bases). Germline CDR1 SEHNR, CDR2 FQNEAQ (reference sequence). With 8 bases removed from V and 2 bases from J, the gap between germline ends came to 9 bases. The CDR3 is 12 amino acids. DNA of the CDR3: TGTGCCAGCTCTAGGGGAAACTATGGCTACACCTTC. Its protein is CASSRGNYGYTF.

The chain's CDR3 is CASSLADRQGGNEKLFF. DNA for the CDR3: TGCGCCAGCAGCCTGGCCGATCGACAGGGGGGCAATGAAAAACTGTTTTTT. The chain uses TRBV5-1 and TRBJ1-4, with TRBD1 identical over 9 bases. CDR1 is SGHRS and CDR2 is YFSETQ in the germline V gene. Trimming removed 4 bases from V and 5 bases from J; junction bases left unmatched: 12. The CDR3 totals 17 residues. Full variable domain (rest looked up from reference TRBV5-1 and TRBJ1-4): KAGVTQTPRYLIKTRGQQVTLSCSPISGHRSVSWYQQTPGQGLQFLFEYFSETQRNKGNFPGRFSGRQFSNSRSEMNVSTLELGDSALYLCASSLADRQGGNEKLFFGSGTQLSVL.

The chain links TRBV18 to TRBJ2-4, with D maybe TRBD2 (5 bases). The germline V gene has CDR1 KGHSH and CDR2 LQKENI. V was cut by 1 base and J by 1 base, with 11 bases left in between. The CDR3 runs to 16 residues. CDR3 sequence (DNA): TGTGCCAGCTCACCACGTGAGGGTCTGGCCAAAAACATTCAGTACTTC. Amino acids: CASSPREGLAKNIQYF.

This chain connects TRBV27 to TRBJ2-7; D unresolved. This CDR3 comprises 13 residues. V was trimmed by 0 bases and J by 3 bases, leaving 6 bases between them. The germline gives CDR1 MNHEY, CDR2 SMNVEV (reference sequence). In DNA form, the CDR3 reads TGTGCCAGCAGTTTATCCGTAAACTACGAGCAGTACTTC. Protein: CASSLSVNYEQYF.

The chain combines TRBV9 with TRBJ1-2; D gene ambiguous. The CDR3 has 15 amino acids. From germline, CDR1 is SGDLS and CDR2 YYNGEE. V was trimmed by 4 bases and J by 2 bases, leaving 15 bases between them. Written as DNA, the CDR3 is TGTGCCAGCAGCCCTTCGGGGAATATCAACTATGGCTACACCTTC. Residues: CASSPSGNINYGYTF.

V is TRBV27 and J is TRBJ1-4; the match to TRBD1 covers 7 bases. The CDR3 contains 14 residues. V gave up 6 bases and J gave up 4 bases; unmatched junction bases: 5. Per the germline V gene, CDR1 is MNHEY and CDR2 is SMNVEV (reference sequence). The CDR3: CASRRTGINEKLFF. Here the CDR3 DNA reads TGTGCCAGCAGGAGGACAGGAATTAATGAAAAACTGTTTTTT.